Listed here are 7 T cell receptor beta chains from one sample, sequenced in a study of blood T cell repertoires in COVID-19. Data came from immunoSEQ multiplex PCR; TCRdb stores just in-frame clones and leaves some out. The sample records under 350,000 clones, 70% to 90% being singletons. Material for sequencing was PBMCs or T cells enriched from blood (not recorded which). These receptors all stem from a man aged 25 to 40 who had recovered from COVID-19.

A remark on this clone: One junction end does not reproduce the germline sequence, and a read error may be involved. The V and J genes are TRBV18 and TRBJ1-5, with unresolved D. The CDR3 has 16 amino acids. CDR1 is KGHSH and CDR2 is LQKENI in the germline V gene. The chain's CDR3 is CASSPSSPGSYQPQHF. The DNA for the CDR3 is TGTGCCAGCTCACCAAGCAGCCCGGGTAGCTATCAGCCCCAGCATTTT. The whole variable domain, remainder taken from reference TRBV18 and TRBJ1-5, is NAGVMQNPRHLVRRRGQEARLRCSPMKGHSHVYWYRQLPEEGLKFMVYLQKENIIDESGMPKERFSAEFPKEGPSILRIQQVVRGDSAAYFCASSPSSPGSYQPQHFGDGTRLSIL.

The gene calls are TRBV6-5 and TRBJ1-4, with D perhaps matching TRBD1 (5 bases). The V gene's germline CDR1 is MNHEY and CDR2 SVGAGI. V was cut by 5 bases and J by 5 bases, with 12 bases left in between. The CDR3 is made up of 14 amino acids. The CDR3 DNA is TGTGCCAGCAGTAAAATGGGGCGGAATGAAAAACTGTTTTTT. Translated: CASSKMGRNEKLFF.

The chain is built from TRBV5-5 and TRBJ1-5; perhaps TRBD1 as D (5 bases). Germline V gene data show CDR1 as SGHKS and CDR2 as YYEKEE (reference sequence). V gave up 0 bases and J gave up 9 bases, with 10 bases separating them. This CDR3 region has 13 residues. This CDR3 is CASSLEWGGPQHF. CDR3 nucleotide sequence: TGTGCCAGCAGCTTGGAGTGGGGGGGGCCCCAGCATTTT.

This clone occurred many times. This rearrangement joins TRBV7-9 to TRBJ2-3; D not resolved. This CDR3 spans 14 amino acids. The germline V gene has CDR1 SEHNR and CDR2 FQNEAQ (reference sequence). V was cut by 2 bases and J by 4 bases, with 10 bases left in between. The CDR3 DNA is TGTGCCAGCAGCTTATACGATCGGGCAGATACGCAGTATTTT. This gives the protein CASSLYDRADTQYF.

The chain carries TRBV27 and TRBJ1-6; D possibly corresponds to TRBD1 (6 bases). Trimming removed 8 bases at V and 14 bases at J, with 25 bases between. The V gene's germline CDR1 is MNHEY and CDR2 SMNVEV (reference sequence). The CDR3 contains 15 residues. CDR3 amino acids: CASGSGDMNLRSLHF. Here the CDR3 DNA reads TGTGCCAGCGGATCCGGGGACATGAATTTACGATCCCTCCACTTT.

CDR3 amino acids: CASSETAFPSSYNSPLHF. CDR3 coding DNA: TGTGCCAGCAGTGAGACAGCGTTCCCAAGCTCCTATAATTCACCCCTCCACTTT. This chain uses TRBV2 with TRBJ1-6, with D possibly TRBD1 on 5 matching bases. CDR3 size: 18 residues. Between the trimmed V and J ends, which lost 3 bases and 0 bases, there was a span of 15 bases. CDR1 and CDR2 from the germline V gene are SNHLY and FYNNEI.

V usage is TRBV5-1 and J usage is TRBJ1-1; 8 bases are a match to TRBD1. The CDR3 covers 13 residues. Trimming at V came to 6 bases and at J to 3 bases, leaving 4 bases not matched to a gene. In germline, CDR1 is SGHRS, CDR2 YFSETQ. The CDR3 is CASKETGDTEAFF. CDR3 sequence (DNA): TGCGCCAGCAAAGAGACAGGGGACACTGAAGCTTTCTTT.